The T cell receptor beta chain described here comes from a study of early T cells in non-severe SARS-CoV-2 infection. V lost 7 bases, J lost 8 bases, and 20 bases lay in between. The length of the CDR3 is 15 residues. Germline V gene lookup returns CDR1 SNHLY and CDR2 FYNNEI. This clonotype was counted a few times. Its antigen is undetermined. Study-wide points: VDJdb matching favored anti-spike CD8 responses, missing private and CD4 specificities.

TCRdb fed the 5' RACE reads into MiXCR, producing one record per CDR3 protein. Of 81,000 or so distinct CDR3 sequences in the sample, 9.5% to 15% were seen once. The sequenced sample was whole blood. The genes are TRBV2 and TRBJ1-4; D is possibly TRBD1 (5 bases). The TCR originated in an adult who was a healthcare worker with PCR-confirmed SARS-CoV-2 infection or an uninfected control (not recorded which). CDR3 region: CASTILRVRGEKLFF. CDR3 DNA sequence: TGTGCCAGCACCATACTCAGGGTCCGCGGCGAAAAACTGTTTTTT.